Each of the 16 T cell receptor beta chains below was sequenced from the same sample in a study of stem cell transplantation in POMP-related autoinflammatory disease. Sequencing used immunoSEQ multiplex PCR; TCRdb keeps in-frame clones, though not all of them. This table has under 9,500 clones, roughly 85% appearing once. The material sequenced was CD8+ T cells from PBMCs, taken after stem cell transplantation. These TCRs come from a human patient with POMP-related autoinflammation and immune dysregulation (PRAID). Some T cells may trace back to the graft donor.

The chain links TRBV5-8 to TRBJ1-2; no definite D call. The germline V and J ends were trimmed by 3 bases and 6 bases, with 12 bases remaining between them. The germline CDR1 and CDR2 sequences are SGHTS and YDEGEE. There are 13 residues in the CDR3. The CDR3 region is CASSSRAPHGYTF. As DNA, the CDR3 is TGTGCCAGCAGCTCGAGGGCACCCCATGGCTACACCTTC.

The gene calls are TRBV3-1 (or the pseudogene TRBV3-2) and TRBJ2-7, with D perhaps matching TRBD1 or TRBD2 (5 bases each). Germline V lookup: CDR1 LGHDT, CDR2 YNNKEL (reference sequence). The V gene lost 4 bases and the J gene lost 0 bases, with 13 bases spanning the gap. The length of the CDR3 is 15 residues. CDR3 protein: CASSPRGSDSYEQYF. The DNA for the CDR3 is TGTGCCAGCAGCCCCCGGGGCTCTGACTCCTACGAGCAGTACTTC.

This chain connects TRBV6-5 to TRBJ2-1; D gene uncertain. This CDR3 contains 12 residues. Germline V lookup: CDR1 MNHEY, CDR2 SVGAGI. Between the trimmed V and J ends, which lost 7 bases and 0 bases, there was a span of 4 bases. The CDR3 sequence: CASISSYNEQFF. Here the CDR3 DNA reads TGTGCCAGCATCAGCTCCTACAATGAGCAGTTCTTC.

The chain combines TRBV6-5 with TRBJ2-7; D tentatively fits TRBD1 or TRBD2 (6 bases each). Trimming left V 10 bases short and J 4 bases short, with 11 bases between. The CDR3 is made up of 11 amino acids. Looked up from germline, CDR1 is MNHEY and CDR2 is SVGAGI. The CDR3 DNA follows: TGTGCCACCAGAGGGGGGTACGAGCAGTACTTC. Translating gives CATRGGYEQYF.

The rearrangement uses TRBV13 and TRBJ1-1, with 12 positions matching TRBD1. Per the germline V gene, CDR1 is PRHDT and CDR2 is FYEKMQ (reference sequence). The CDR3 is 19 amino acids. V trimming: 7 bases; J trimming: 4 bases; junction bases outside the gene matches: 19. CDR3 protein: CASTPVGTGGFRMVTEAFF. CDR3 coding DNA: TGTGCCAGCACCCCGGTTGGGACAGGGGGCTTCAGGATGGTCACTGAAGCTTTCTTT.

This chain uses TRBV27 with TRBJ2-5; perhaps TRBD1 as D (6 bases). Per germline, CDR1 MNHEY and CDR2 SMNVEV (reference sequence). This CDR3 has 13 residues. V lost 8 bases to trimming and J lost 2 bases, with 12 bases between them. The DNA for the CDR3 is TGTGCCAGCGCAGGGGAGAATCAAGAGACCCAGTACTTC. Protein sequence: CASAGENQETQYF.

The rearrangement links TRBV27 to TRBJ2-1; TRBD2 matches 10 bases. The V segment lost 4 bases and the J segment 7 bases; nucleotides outside the gene matches: 13. This CDR3 is 17 amino acids long. Germline assignment: CDR1 MNHEY and CDR2 SMNVEV (reference sequence). The CDR3 sequence is CASSSPLSGGATNEQFF. CDR3 coding DNA: TGTGCCAGCAGTTCCCCCCTCAGCGGGGGGGCCACAAATGAGCAGTTCTTC.

The table lists this clone with a count of one. This chain uses TRBV4-1 with TRBJ2-1; D is perhaps TRBD1 (6 bases). The CDR3 runs to 18 residues. Germline values: CDR1 MGHRA, CDR2 YSYEKL. Deletions cut 1 base from V and 1 base from J, with 17 bases between. CDR3 sequence reads: CASSQGGPGTTSYNEQFF. DNA for the CDR3: TGCGCCAGCAGCCAAGGTGGACCCGGGACAACGTCCTACAATGAGCAGTTCTTC.

The chain couples TRBV10-2 to TRBJ2-4; D ambiguous. V was trimmed by 4 bases and J by 9 bases, leaving 4 bases between them. The CDR3 extends over 10 amino acids. The germline CDR1 and CDR2 sequences are WSHSY and SAAADI. In DNA form, the CDR3 reads TGCGCCAGCAGTGGACGCATTCAGTACTTC. Encoded protein: CASSGRIQYF.

The chain is built from TRBV9 and TRBJ2-5; 7 bases agree with TRBD2. V trimming: 0 bases; J trimming: 5 bases; junction bases outside the gene matches: 4. Germline V gives CDR1 SGDLS, CDR2 YYNGEE. The CDR3 is 14 amino acids. The CDR3 loop is CASSVDVLAETQYF. DNA for the CDR3: TGTGCCAGCAGCGTAGACGTACTAGCGGAGACCCAGTACTTC.

By share, this clone ranks as large. Other DNA sequences in the sample encode the same CDR3. The chain employs TRBV5-5 and TRBJ1-1, with D uncertain. The germline gives CDR1 SGHKS, CDR2 YYEKEE (reference sequence). This CDR3 has 13 amino acids. V was clipped by 2 bases and J by 5 bases, with 10 bases between them. CDR3 nucleotides: TGTGCCAGCAGCTTCCCCGGAAGGACTGAAGCTTTCTTT. Translated: CASSFPGRTEAFF.

A few counts support this clone. The CDR3 DNA is TGTGCCAGCAGTGAACTCCGGGGGACAGGGGGAAATCAGCCCCAGCATTTT. Residues: CASSELRGTGGNQPQHF. The chain is built from TRBV6-1 and TRBJ1-5; TRBD1 matches at 11 bases. Germline-derived CDR1 and CDR2 are MNHNS and SASEGT. V was clipped by 2 bases and J by 4 bases; unmatched bases: 7. The CDR3 is 17 residues long.

The chain joins TRBV4-1 to TRBJ1-1, with 8 bases identical to TRBD1. CDR1 is MGHRA, CDR2 YSYEKL, per germline. This CDR3 region has 15 residues. With V trimmed by 3 bases and J by 4 bases, 7 bases remained unmatched. The CDR3 sequence: CASSHGQGTATEAFF. The CDR3 DNA is TGCGCCAGCAGCCACGGACAGGGTACCGCCACTGAAGCTTTCTTT.

This chain joins TRBV9 and TRBJ2-7; D is ambiguous. The CDR3 length is 12 residues. CDR1 is SGDLS and CDR2 is YYNGEE in the germline V gene. V lost 4 bases, J lost 2 bases, and 7 bases lay in between. The DNA of the CDR3 is TGTGCCAGCAGCTCCAATCCCTACGAGCAGTACTTC. Its protein is CASSSNPYEQYF.

This chain links TRBV7-6 with TRBJ2-7; 9 bases are a match to TRBD2. V gave up 3 bases and J gave up 0 bases; unmatched junction bases: 3. The CDR3 contains 15 residues. In germline, CDR1 is SGHVS, CDR2 FNYEAQ. The CDR3 DNA follows: TGTGCCAGCAGCTTGGGAGCGGGGGGCTCCTACGAGCAGTACTTC. The encoded protein is CASSLGAGGSYEQYF.

V gene TRBV5-6 combines with J gene TRBJ2-3; no firm D call. CDR3 length: 11 residues. The germline V gene encodes CDR1 SGHDT and CDR2 YYEEEE. V lost 3 bases to trimming and J lost 2 bases, with 1 base between them. CDR3 protein: CASSYTDTQYF. For the CDR3, the DNA is TGTGCCAGCAGCTACACAGATACGCAGTATTTT. The full variable domain, in which reference TRBV5-6 and TRBJ2-3 provide the parts outside the CDR3, is DAGVTQSPTHLIKTRGQQVTLRCSPKSGHDTVSWYQQALGQGPQFIFQYYEEEERQRGNFPDRFSGHQFPNYSSELNVNALLLGDSALYLCASSYTDTQYFGPGTRLTVL.